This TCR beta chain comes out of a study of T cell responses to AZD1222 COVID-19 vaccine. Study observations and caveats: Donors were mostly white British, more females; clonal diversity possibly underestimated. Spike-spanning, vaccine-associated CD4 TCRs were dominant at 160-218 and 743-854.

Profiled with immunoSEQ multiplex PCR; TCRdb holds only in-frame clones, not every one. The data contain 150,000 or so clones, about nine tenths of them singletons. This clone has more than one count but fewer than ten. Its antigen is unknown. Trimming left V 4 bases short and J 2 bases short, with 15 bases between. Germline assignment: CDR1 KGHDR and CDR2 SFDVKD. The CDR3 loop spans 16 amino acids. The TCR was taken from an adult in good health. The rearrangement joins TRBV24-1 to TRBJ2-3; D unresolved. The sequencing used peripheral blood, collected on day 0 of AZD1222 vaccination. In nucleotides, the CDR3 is TGTGCCACCAGTGAGGGAAGCCAGGCGATCACAGATACGCAGTATTTT. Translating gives CATSEGSQAITDTQYF.